The clone carrying this T cell receptor (beta chain) was seen a single time. Its antigen is unidentified. These data are taken from a study of CD8+ T cells in alopecia areata. In the study overall: Tofacitinib ran 6 to 18 months, followed by 6 months off drug. Overall study findings and caveats: TCR sharing was clearer in mice than between patients, perhaps partly owing to patient HLA diversity.

Researchers took lesional scalp punch biopsies and peripheral blood from people who were alopecia areata patients. TCR sequencing used cDNA made by reverse transcription of extracted RNA. TCRdb's copy holds only in-frame clones and misses some; the assay was immunoSEQ multiplex PCR. The repertoire holds 65,000 to 75,000 clones, with about 44% as singletons. The length of the CDR3 is 13 residues. Between the trimmed V and J ends, which lost 4 bases and 5 bases, there was a span of 9 bases. Germline values: CDR1 SGDLS, CDR2 YYNGEE. The gene calls are TRBV9 and TRBJ2-2, with D uncertain. The specimen comprised CD8+ T cells sorted from blood, sampled at week 0. This receptor was obtained from a human donor with alopecia areata. In nucleotides, the CDR3 is TGTGCCAGCAGCCCATGGTGGACCGGGGAGCTGTTTTTT. Its translation is CASSPWWTGELFF.